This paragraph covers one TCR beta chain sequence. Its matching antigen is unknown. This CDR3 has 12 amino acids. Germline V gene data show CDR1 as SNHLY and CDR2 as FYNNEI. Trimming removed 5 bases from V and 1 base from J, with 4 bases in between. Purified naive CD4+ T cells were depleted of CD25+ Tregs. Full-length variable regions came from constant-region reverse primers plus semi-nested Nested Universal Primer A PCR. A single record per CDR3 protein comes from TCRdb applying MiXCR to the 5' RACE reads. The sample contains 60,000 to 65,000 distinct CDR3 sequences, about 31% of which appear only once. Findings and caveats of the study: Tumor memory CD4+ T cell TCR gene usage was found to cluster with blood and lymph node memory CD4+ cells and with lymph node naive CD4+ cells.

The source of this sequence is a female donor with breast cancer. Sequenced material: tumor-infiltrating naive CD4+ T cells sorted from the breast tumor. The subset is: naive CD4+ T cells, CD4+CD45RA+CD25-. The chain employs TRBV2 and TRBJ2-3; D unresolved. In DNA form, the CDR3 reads TGTGCCAGCAGTTCGGGCACAGATACGCAGTATTTT. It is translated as CASSSGTDTQYF.